One and the same sample provided the 15 T cell receptor beta chains below, sequenced in a study of spatial heterogeneity in lung cancer. Study-wide results and limits: In tumors, expanded intratumoral alpha and beta TCR counts tracked mutation counts.

Antigen specificity for these receptors is unknown. As to time point: sample taken at primary tumor resection. TCRdb independently ran MiXCR on the 5' RACE reads; one entry per CDR3 protein. The sample records some 800 distinct CDR3 sequences, 6% to 8% being singletons. Material: lung tumor tissue, obtained at surgery. Receptors originate from a female donor with early-stage non-small cell lung cancer.

There are many counts of this clonotype. This chain links TRBV20-1 with TRBJ2-5; weak D call: TRBD2 (5 bases). The germline V gene encodes CDR1 DFQATT and CDR2 SNEGSKA (reference sequence). Trimming stripped 2 bases from V and 5 bases from J, with 12 bases between. The CDR3 runs to 13 residues. The CDR3 loop reads CSARSSRTETQYF. Written as DNA, the CDR3 is TGCAGTGCTAGATCTAGCCGGACCGAGACCCAGTACTTC.

By share, this clonotype ranks as large (0.1 to 1%). The CDR3 loop reads CASSWGLAGGLFEQFF. In DNA form, the CDR3 reads TGTGCCAGCAGCTGGGGACTAGCGGGGGGGCTCTTTGAGCAGTTCTTC. The chain links TRBV7-2 to TRBJ2-1, with 16 bases fitting TRBD2. The germline gives CDR1 SGHTA, CDR2 FQGNSA. CDR3 length: 16 residues. V was pared by 4 bases and J by 9 bases, with 6 bases of the junction left unmatched.

Sample share makes this clonotype medium-sized. The CDR3 region is CASSLMGTSGEQFF. DNA of the CDR3: TGTGCCAGCAGCTTAATGGGGACTAGCGGTGAGCAGTTCTTC. The chain recombines TRBV11-3 with TRBJ2-1; 11 bases align to TRBD2. Germline V gene data show CDR1 as SGHNT and CDR2 as YENEEA. The length of the CDR3 is 14 residues. Trimming at V came to 2 bases and at J to 9 bases, leaving 3 bases not matched to a gene. Drawing the rest from reference TRBV11-3 and TRBJ2-1, the complete variable domain is EAGVVQSPRYKIIEKKQPVAFWCNPISGHNTLYWYLQNLGQGPELLIRYENEEAVDDSQLPKDRFSAERLKGVDSTLKIQPAELGDSAVYLCASSLMGTSGEQFFGPGTRLTVL.

This clonotype was counted only a few times. V gene TRBV5-1 combines with J gene TRBJ2-3, with 8 bases lining up with TRBD2. V trimming: 4 bases; J trimming: 2 bases; junction bases outside the gene matches: 3. The germline V gene has CDR1 SGHRS and CDR2 YFSETQ. The CDR3 length is 14 residues. The CDR3 DNA reads TGCGCCAGCAGCCGGGGGGGCTACACAGATACGCAGTATTTT. It translates to CASSRGGYTDTQYF.

This chain uses TRBV3-1 with TRBJ1-4, with a possible D match to TRBD1 (6 bases). This CDR3 region has 17 residues. Germline CDR1 is LGHDT and CDR2 is YNNKEL (reference sequence). Trimming removed 0 bases at V and 1 base at J, with 12 bases between. CDR3 in DNA: TGTGCCAGCAGCCAAGATGGTACAGGGCGAACTAATGAAAAACTGTTTTTT. It specifies CASSQDGTGRTNEKLFF.

This clonotype is termed medium-sized. V is TRBV7-2 and J is TRBJ1-1, with no clear D. Trimming stripped 5 bases from V and 0 bases from J, with 16 bases between. The CDR3 totals 16 residues. The germline CDR1 and CDR2 sequences are SGHTA and FQGNSA. The CDR3 protein is CASSLLPGAMNTEAFF. Written as DNA, the CDR3 is TGTGCCAGCAGCCTCCTCCCGGGAGCCATGAACACTGAAGCTTTCTTT. Filled out from reference TRBV7-2 and TRBJ1-1, the complete variable domain reads GAGVSQSPSNKVTEKGKDVELRCDPISGHTALYWYRQSLGQGLEFLIYFQGNSAPDKSGLPSDRFSAERTGGSVSTLTIQRTQQEDSAVYLCASSLLPGAMNTEAFFGQGTRLTVV.

By frequency in the sample, this clonotype is large (0.1 to 1%). The V and J genes are TRBV7-2 and TRBJ2-7; D is unclear. CDR1 is SGHTA, CDR2 FQGNSA, per germline. Trimming stripped 8 bases from V and 2 bases from J, with 16 bases between. The CDR3 has 14 residues. The CDR3 bases are TGTGCCAGCTCCCTTTCCGCTCGAACCTACGAGCAGTACTTC. As protein: CASSLSARTYEQYF.

This clonotype is labeled as medium-sized. This sequence joins TRBV27 and TRBJ1-3; 7 bases are shared with TRBD1. This CDR3 has 11 residues. V shed 3 bases and J 10 bases; nucleotides not matched to a gene: 0. Germline V gene data show CDR1 as MNHEY and CDR2 as SMNVEV (reference sequence). This CDR3 reads CASSLDRTIYF. CDR3 nucleotide sequence: TGTGCCAGCAGTTTGGACAGGACCATATATTTT.

The chain recombines TRBV6-2 or TRBV6-3 with TRBJ2-5, with 8 bases aligning to TRBD1. Germline CDR1 MNHEY, CDR2 SVGEGT. The CDR3 extends over 15 amino acids. J was trimmed by 1 base and V by 8 bases; bases with no gene match: 9. CDR3 region: CASRETGAGQETQYF. DNA of the CDR3: TGTGCCAGCCGCGAGACAGGGGCAGGCCAAGAGACCCAGTACTTC.

This clonotype ranks as medium-sized (0.01 to 0.1%). This chain joins TRBV7-9 and TRBJ2-1; no definite D call. Germline CDR1 and CDR2: SEHNR and FQNEAQ (reference sequence). CDR3 size: 13 residues. V was pared by 2 bases and J by 4 bases, with 6 bases between. The CDR3 is CASSLTGYNEQFF. The CDR3 nucleotides are TGTGCCAGCAGCTTAACGGGTTACAATGAGCAGTTCTTC.

The genes are TRBV5-6 and TRBJ1-1; D gene uncertain. CDR1 and CDR2 (germline): SGHDT, YYEEEE. V lost 4 bases, J lost 1 base, and 17 bases lay in between. The CDR3 runs to 16 residues. Here the CDR3 DNA reads TGTGCCAGCAGCCTTCGGTCTGGACGGTCGAACACTGAAGCTTTCTTT. As protein: CASSLRSGRSNTEAFF.

This clonotype is labeled medium-sized. The gene calls are TRBV27 and TRBJ2-3; no reliable D call. The CDR3 sequence is 13 residues long. Trimming removed 5 bases from V and 0 bases from J, with 6 bases in between. Germline V gene lookup returns CDR1 MNHEY and CDR2 SMNVEV (reference sequence). CDR3 in DNA: TGTGCCAGCAGTCTGACTAGCACAGATACGCAGTATTTT. Protein product: CASSLTSTDTQYF.

This clonotype qualifies as medium-sized. The rearrangement joins TRBV30 to TRBJ2-5; a possible D gene is TRBD1 (6 bases). The germline V and J ends were trimmed by 4 bases and 5 bases, with 20 bases remaining between them. Germline CDR1 reads GTSNPN; CDR2 reads SVGIG (reference sequence). The CDR3 covers 15 residues. The CDR3, as DNA: TGTGCCTGGACAACAGGGTCCTCATCGAGGGAGACCCAGTACTTC. Encoded protein: CAWTTGSSSRETQYF.

This clonotype is medium-sized in the sample. The gene calls are TRBV5-1 and TRBJ2-7; tentatively, D is TRBD1 (5 bases). The V end was cut by 4 bases, the J end by 5 bases, with 13 bases between. Germline V gene lookup returns CDR1 SGHRS and CDR2 YFSETQ. The CDR3 has 13 amino acids. The CDR3 reads CASSPDIPNEQYF. The CDR3 DNA follows: TGCGCCAGCAGCCCGGACATTCCCAACGAGCAGTACTTC.

The chain has TRBV5-6 and TRBJ2-7; D is unresolved. The CDR3 extends over 13 amino acids. The germline V gene has CDR1 SGHDT and CDR2 YYEEEE. V was shortened by 4 bases and J by 2 bases, with 10 bases between the two germline ends. In DNA, the CDR3 is TGTGCCAGCAGCCTACCATACACCTACGAGCAGTACTTC. It yields the protein CASSLPYTYEQYF.